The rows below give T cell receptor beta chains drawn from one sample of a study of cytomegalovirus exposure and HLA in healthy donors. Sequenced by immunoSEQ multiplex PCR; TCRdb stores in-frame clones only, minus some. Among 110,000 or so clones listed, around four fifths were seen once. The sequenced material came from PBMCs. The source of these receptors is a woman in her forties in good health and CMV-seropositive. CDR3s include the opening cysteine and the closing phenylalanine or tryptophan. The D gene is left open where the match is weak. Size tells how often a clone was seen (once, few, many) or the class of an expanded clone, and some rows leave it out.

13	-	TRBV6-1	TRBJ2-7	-	TGTGCCAGCAGTGAAGGCCTACTACGGGAGCAGTACTTC	CASSEGLLREQYF
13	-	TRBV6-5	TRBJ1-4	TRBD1	TGTGCCAGCAGTTTACTATTAGGGACAGCACTGTTTTTT	CASSLLLGTALFF
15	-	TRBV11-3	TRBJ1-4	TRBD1	TGTGCCAGCAGCACGCGACAGGGGGCGGGAGAAAAACTGTTTTTT	CASSTRQGAGEKLFF
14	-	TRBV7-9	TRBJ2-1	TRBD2	TGTGCCAGCAGCTTTAGCGGGAGGTTGAATGAGCAGTTCTTC	CASSFSGRLNEQFF
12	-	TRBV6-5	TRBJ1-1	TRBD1	TGTGCCAGCAGCGGACAGGGTAGGAAAGCTTTCTTT	CASSGQGRKAFF
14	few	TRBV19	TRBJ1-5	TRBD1	TGTGCCAGTAGTATAGGGGACAGAAATCAGCCCCAGCATTTT	CASSIGDRNQPQHF
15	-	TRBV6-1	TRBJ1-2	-	TGTGCCAGCAGTCCCAATGAGGGTGGCGGCTATGGCTACACCTTC	CASSPNEGGGYGYTF
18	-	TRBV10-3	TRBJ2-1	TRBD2	TGTGCCATCAGTGACATCCCGAGTATTAGCGGGAGTTTAAATGAGCAGTTCTTC	CAISDIPSISGSLNEQFF
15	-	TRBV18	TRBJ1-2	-	TGTGCCAGCTCACCACCGGCAAATTACCTCTATGGCTACACCTTC	CASSPPANYLYGYTF
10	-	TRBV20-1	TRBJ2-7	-	TGCAGAACCCACTCTAGGTTGCAGTACTTC	CRTHSRLQYF
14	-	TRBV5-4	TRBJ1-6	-	TGTGCCAGCAGCCCAAGGGCAGGGAATTCACCCCTCCACTTT	CASSPRAGNSPLHF
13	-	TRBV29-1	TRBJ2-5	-	TGCAGCGTTGGTCGACAGATACAAGAGACCCAGTACTTC	CSVGRQIQETQYF
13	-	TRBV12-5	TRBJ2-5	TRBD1	TGTGCTAGTGGTTTGACAGGGGAAGAGACCCAGTACTTC	CASGLTGEETQYF
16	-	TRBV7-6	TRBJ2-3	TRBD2	TGTGCCAGCAGCTTAGGGACTAGCGGGAGTGCAGATACGCAGTATTTT	CASSLGTSGSADTQYF
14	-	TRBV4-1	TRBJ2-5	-	TGCGCCAGCAGCCAAGCCGAAGGAGGTAGGCCCCAGTACTTC	CASSQAEGGRPQYF
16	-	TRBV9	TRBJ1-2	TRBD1	TGTGCCAGCAGCGTAGCTCTGGGACAGGGGAACTATGGCTACACCTTC	CASSVALGQGNYGYTF
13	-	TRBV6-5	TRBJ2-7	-	TGTGCCACCCAGCGTCAAAAGGACAACGAGCAGTACTTC	CATQRQKDNEQYF
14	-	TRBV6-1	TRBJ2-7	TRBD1	TGTGCCAGCAGATCCCGGGACAGCTCCTACGAGCAGTACTTC	CASRSRDSSYEQYF
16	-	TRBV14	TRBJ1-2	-	TGTGCCAGCAGCCCCCTCGACTATGGTGTCAACTATGGCTACACCTTC	CASSPLDYGVNYGYTF
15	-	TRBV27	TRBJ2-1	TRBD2	TGTGCCAGCAGTTTGGCAGCGGGAGGGTCTAGTGAGCAGTTCTTC	CASSLAAGGSSEQFF
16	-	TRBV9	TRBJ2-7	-	TGTGCCAGCGGGGGGTCTAGCGAGGGAGACCTTTACGAGCAGTACTTC	CASGGSSEGDLYEQYF
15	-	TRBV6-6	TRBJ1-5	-	TGTGCCAGCAGCCCCGACACCTATAGCAATCAGCCCCAGCATTTT	CASSPDTYSNQPQHF
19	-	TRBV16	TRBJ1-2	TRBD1	TGTGCCAGCAGCCTTTCAAACCTGGGGTGGGACAGCTCTAACTATGGCTACACCTTC	CASSLSNLGWDSSNYGYTF
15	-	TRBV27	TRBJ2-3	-	TGTGCCAGCAGTCACCCCGAAAAGGGAAGGCGGGCGCAGTATTTT	CASSHPEKGRRAQYF
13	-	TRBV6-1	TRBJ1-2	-	TGTGCCAGCAGTGAGGAGGGTGGCTATGGCTACACCTTC	CASSEEGGYGYTF
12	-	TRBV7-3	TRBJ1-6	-	TGTGCCAGCAGCTTAACGGGGGGTACCCTCCACTTT	CASSLTGGTLHF
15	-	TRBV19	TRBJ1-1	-	TGTGCCAGTAGTTCCAGAAGACGGGGGAACACTGAAGCTTTCTTT	CASSSRRRGNTEAFF
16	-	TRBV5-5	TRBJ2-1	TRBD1	TGTGCCAGCAGTCCGCCGGGACAGGGGATGGACAATGAGCAGTTCTTC	CASSPPGQGMDNEQFF
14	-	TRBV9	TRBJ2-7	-	TGTGCCAGCAGTACAGGAGGGGCGGCTACAGAGCAGTACTTC	CASSTGGAATEQYF
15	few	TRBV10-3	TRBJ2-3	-	TGTGCCATCAGTGAGAGGAGCACCGCCACAGATACGCAGTATTTT	CAISERSTATDTQYF
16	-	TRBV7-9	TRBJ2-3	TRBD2	TGTGCCAGCAGCTTATCGGGGGGGGCGCAAACAGATACGCAGTATTTT	CASSLSGGAQTDTQYF
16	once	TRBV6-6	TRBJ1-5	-	TGTGCCAGCAGTTTAGAGACTCCGACGGGCAATCAGCCCCAGCATTTT	CASSLETPTGNQPQHF
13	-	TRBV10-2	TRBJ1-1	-	TGCGCCAGCGCCAGGGGCCCGAACACTGAAGCTTTCTTT	CASARGPNTEAFF
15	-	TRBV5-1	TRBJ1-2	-	TGCGCCAGCAGCTTGGGTCTGGCAGCTAACTATGGCTACACCTTC	CASSLGLAANYGYTF
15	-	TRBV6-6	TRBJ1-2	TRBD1	TGTGCCAGCAGTACGACGACAGGGGAGGTTGATGGCTACACCTTC	CASSTTTGEVDGYTF
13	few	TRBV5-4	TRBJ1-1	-	TGTGCCAGCACCCTTGGCGGGAACACTGAAGCTTTCTTT	CASTLGGNTEAFF
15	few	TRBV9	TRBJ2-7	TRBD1	TGTGCCAGCAGCGTAGGGGGACAGGACCCCTACGAGCAGTACTTC	CASSVGGQDPYEQYF
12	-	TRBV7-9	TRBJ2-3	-	TGTGCCAGCAGACGAGGAACAGATACGCAGTATTTT	CASRRGTDTQYF
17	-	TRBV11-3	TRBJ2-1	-	TGTGCCAGCAGCTTAGCTTGTCTAGTACCTTCCTACAATGAGCAGTTCTTC	CASSLACLVPSYNEQFF
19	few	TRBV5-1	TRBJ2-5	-	TGCGCCAGCAGCTCGGGCCCGCCAATAGCGGAGAGGCCCCAAGAGACCCAGTACTTC	CASSSGPPIAERPQETQYF
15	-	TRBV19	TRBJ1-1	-	TGTGCCAGCTATTCGAGGGGGACCCAGAACACTGAAGCTTTCTTT	CASYSRGTQNTEAFF
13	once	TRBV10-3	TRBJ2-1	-	TGTGCCACCTGCCCGGGGTCCTACAATGAGCAGTTCTTC	CATCPGSYNEQFF
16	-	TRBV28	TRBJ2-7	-	TGTGCCAGCAGTTTACCGAGGCGGGGAAAGTCTTACGAGCAGTACTTC	CASSLPRRGKSYEQYF
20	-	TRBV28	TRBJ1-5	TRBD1	TGTGCCAGCAGTAGGCCCCCCCGGGACAGAAGACCTAATAGCAATCAGCCCCAGCATTTT	CASSRPPRDRRPNSNQPQHF
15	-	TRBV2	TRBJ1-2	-	TGTGCCAGCAGTGATCGTGGCAGGGGTAACTATGGCTACACCTTC	CASSDRGRGNYGYTF
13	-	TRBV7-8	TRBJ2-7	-	TGTGCCAGCAGCCCCACCGGCTCCTACGAGCAGTACTTC	CASSPTGSYEQYF